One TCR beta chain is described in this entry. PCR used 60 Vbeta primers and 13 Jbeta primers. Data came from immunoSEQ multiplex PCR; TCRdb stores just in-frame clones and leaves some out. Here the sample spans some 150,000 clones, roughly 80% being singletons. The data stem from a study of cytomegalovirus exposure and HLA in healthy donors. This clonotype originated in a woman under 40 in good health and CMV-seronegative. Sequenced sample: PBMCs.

DNA for the CDR3: TGTGCCAGCAGCTTGTCGGGGGGAGGCACTGAAGCTTTCTTT. It specifies CASSLSGGGTEAFF. The chain joins TRBV28 to TRBJ1-1, with D perhaps TRBD1 (5 bases). CDR1 and CDR2 from the germline V gene are MDHEN and SYDVKM. The CDR3 is made up of 14 amino acids. V lost 6 bases to trimming and J lost 4 bases, with 15 bases between them.